Listed below are T cell receptor beta chains from one sample, sequenced in a study of blood T cell repertoires in COVID-19. Profiling relied on immunoSEQ multiplex PCR, and the TCRdb table lists in-frame clones only, not all of them. In the table there are about 85,000 clones, around 87% of which are singletons. Sequencing was performed on peripheral blood. These receptors were collected from a woman over 75 with active or convalescent COVID-19. The CDR3 runs from the conserved cysteine through the conserved F or W. The D gene is left open where the match is weak. The size of a clone is reported for some rows only, either as once, few or many, or as a class for expanded clones.

>TRBV7-9|TRBJ2-7|-|TRBD1
CASSQGQGKKGEQYF
TGTGCCAGCAGCCAGGGACAGGGTAAGAAGGGCGAGCAGTACTTC
>TRBV5-8|TRBJ1-1|-|-
CASSLVGRVASAEAFF
TGTGCCAGCAGCTTGGTCGGCAGGGTGGCGTCGGCTGAAGCTTTCTTT
>TRBV23-1|TRBJ2-1|-|TRBD2
CASSNSLAGGKYNEQFF
TGCGCCAGCAGTAACTCTCTAGCGGGAGGAAAATACAATGAGCAGTTCTTC
>TRBV4-2|TRBJ1-2|-|TRBD1
CASSQEGDRPVYGYTF
TGTGCCAGCAGCCAAGAAGGGGACAGGCCAGTCTATGGCTACACCTTC
>TRBV10-3|TRBJ2-5|-|TRBD2
CAISSGRGETQYF
TGTGCCATCAGTAGCGGGAGGGGAGAGACCCAGTACTTC
>TRBV28|TRBJ1-4|-|TRBD1
CASSFSGGREKLFF
TGTGCCAGCAGTTTCTCAGGGGGAAGGGAAAAACTGTTTTTT
>TRBV30|TRBJ1-2|-|-
CAWRGGGYGYTF
TGTGCCTGGAGGGGGGGAGGGTACGGCTACACCTTC
>TRBV10-3|TRBJ1-1|few|TRBD1
CAISELDRYEAFF
TGTGCCATCAGTGAGTTGGACAGGTATGAAGCTTTCTTT
>TRBV2|TRBJ1-2|-|-
CASSESPYLGYTF
TGTGCCAGCAGTGAAAGTCCCTACTTGGGCTACACCTTC
>TRBV19|TRBJ1-5|-|-
CASRLLRVSNQPQHF
TGTGCCAGTAGACTCCTCCGGGTCTCTAATCAGCCCCAGCATTTT
>TRBV28|TRBJ2-7|few|-
CASSLRGSYEQYF
TGTGCCAGCAGTTTACGGGGGTCCTACGAGCAGTACTTC
>TRBV5-1|TRBJ2-3|few|TRBD2
CASSLGSGRDTDTQYF
TGCGCCAGCAGCTTGGGGAGCGGGAGGGACACAGATACGCAGTATTTT
>TRBV6-5|TRBJ2-2|-|-
CASSLTGYTGELFF
TGTGCCAGCAGTCTCACAGGGTACACCGGGGAGCTGTTTTTT
>TRBV7-9|TRBJ2-5|-|-
CASSFSHSGETQYF
TGTGCCAGCAGCTTTTCCCACTCCGGGGAGACCCAGTACTTC
>TRBV11-2|TRBJ1-2|-|-
CASSLGGVDSDLSSYGYTF
TGTGCCAGCAGCTTAGGTGGGGTGGACAGCGACCTTTCTTCTTATGGCTACACCTTC
>TRBV19|TRBJ1-2|-|-
CASSMGGYGYTF
TGTGCCAGTAGTATGGGGGGCTATGGCTACACCTTC
>TRBV19|TRBJ1-1|-|-
CASSTRGNRVSNTEAFF
TGTGCCAGTAGTACTAGGGGCAACAGGGTGTCGAACACTGAAGCTTTCTTT
>TRBV11-2|TRBJ2-7|-|TRBD2
CASSPTSGGEREQYF
TGTGCCAGCAGCCCTACTAGCGGGGGAGAACGCGAGCAGTACTTC
>TRBV28|TRBJ1-1|few|-
CASATLTVTITAFF
TGTGCCAGCGCTACTTTGACAGTGACCATAACGGCTTTCTTT
>TRBV7-6|TRBJ2-3|once|TRBD1
CASSPRTGITDTQYF
TGTGCCAGCAGCCCTAGGACAGGGATCACAGATACGCAGTATTTT
>TRBV4-2|TRBJ1-2|-|-
CASSRVEGDGYTF
TGTGCCAGCAGCCGTGTTGAGGGGGATGGCTACACCTTC
>TRBV3-1/TRBV3-2|TRBJ1-5|-|-
CASSPTGLVNQPQHF
TGTGCCAGCAGCCCCACAGGGCTGGTCAATCAGCCCCAGCATTTT
>TRBV28|TRBJ2-7|-|TRBD1
CASSLPRTGVGYEQYF
TGTGCCAGCAGTCTCCCCCGGACAGGCGTGGGGTACGAGCAGTACTTC
>TRBV21-1|TRBJ2-7|-|-
CASSKFGAEIPLEQYF
TGTGCCAGCAGCAAATTTGGAGCGGAGATTCCATTGGAGCAGTACTTC
>TRBV10-3|TRBJ2-1|-|-
CAISVGPSYNEQFF
TGTGCCATCAGTGTGGGGCCCTCTTACAATGAGCAGTTCTTC
>TRBV19|TRBJ2-1|few|TRBD2
CAGGAGGNNEQFF
TGTGCCGGGGGAGCGGGAGGCAACAATGAGCAGTTCTTC
>TRBV30|TRBJ2-2|-|-
CAWRRQMNTGELFF
TGTGCCTGGAGACGACAGATGAACACCGGGGAGCTGTTTTTT
>TRBV7-9|TRBJ1-6|once|-
CASSWLYSPLHF
TGTGCCAGCAGCTGGCTCTATTCACCCCTCCACTTT
>TRBV6-1|TRBJ1-2|-|TRBD1
CASGAPGQENYGYTF
TGTGCCAGCGGAGCCCCGGGACAGGAGAACTATGGCTACACCTTC
>TRBV5-6|TRBJ2-7|-|TRBD1
CASSYGQGAYEQYF
TGTGCCAGCAGTTATGGACAGGGGGCCTACGAGCAGTACTTC
>TRBV5-6|TRBJ2-1|-|TRBD1
CASSWDRGPYNEQFF
TGTGCCAGCAGCTGGGACAGGGGGCCTTACAATGAGCAGTTCTTC
>TRBV27|TRBJ2-2|-|-
CASSLAAGSRTGELFF
TGTGCCAGCAGTTTAGCGGCGGGATCGCGCACCGGGGAGCTGTTTTTT
>TRBV28|TRBJ2-7|-|TRBD1
CASSDLVGQGSSYEQYF
TGTGCCAGCAGTGATCTCGTGGGACAGGGTTCTTCCTACGAGCAGTACTTC
>TRBV11-2|TRBJ1-5|-|-
CASSLNQPQHF
TGTGCCAGCAGCCTGAATCAGCCCCAGCATTTT
>TRBV5-1|TRBJ2-1|-|TRBD1
CASSPSAGQGYNEQFF
TGCGCCAGCAGCCCCAGTGCGGGACAGGGGTACAATGAGCAGTTCTTC
>TRBV12-5|TRBJ1-1|-|TRBD1
CASGWAGGTEAFF
TGTGCTAGTGGTTGGGCAGGGGGCACTGAAGCTTTCTTT
>TRBV27|TRBJ2-2|-|TRBD1
CASSWGQGFSGELFF
TGTGCCAGCAGTTGGGGACAGGGGTTTTCCGGGGAGCTGTTTTTT
>TRBV28|TRBJ1-2|-|-
CASTGLNYGYTF
TGTGCCAGCACAGGACTTAACTATGGCTACACCTTC
>TRBV7-3|TRBJ2-2|-|TRBD2
CASSPGGLAEGGELFF
TGTGCCAGCAGCCCGGGGGGACTAGCGGAGGGCGGGGAGCTGTTTTTT
>TRBV6-5|TRBJ2-1|-|-
CASSQLQGEYNEQFF
TGTGCCAGCAGTCAACTACAGGGAGAATACAATGAGCAGTTCTTC
>TRBV10-3|TRBJ1-2|-|-
CAISETAAANYGYTF
TGTGCCATCAGTGAGACAGCCGCCGCTAACTATGGCTACACCTTC
>TRBV11-3|TRBJ2-2|-|TRBD2
CASSLGGAGLNTGELFF
TGTGCCAGCAGCTTAGGAGGAGCGGGGCTGAACACCGGGGAGCTGTTTTTT
>TRBV5-1|TRBJ2-1|-|TRBD2
CASSLEGLADPYNEQFF
TGCGCCAGCAGCTTGGAGGGACTAGCGGACCCCTACAATGAGCAGTTCTTC
>TRBV7-9|TRBJ2-3|-|-
CASSLGQGSTDTQYF
TGTGCCAGCAGCTTAGGTCAGGGGAGCACAGATACGCAGTATTTT
>TRBV5-1|TRBJ1-2|-|-
CASSPGLTNYGYTF
TGCGCCAGCAGCCCTGGACTTACTAACTATGGCTACACCTTC
>TRBV21-1|TRBJ2-1|-|-
CASSKAADTSYNEQFF
TGTGCCAGCAGCAAAGCGGCGGACACATCCTACAATGAGCAGTTCTTC
>TRBV19|TRBJ1-5|-|TRBD1
CASSHERDRFHSNQPQHF
TGTGCCAGTAGCCACGAACGGGACAGGTTCCACAGCAATCAGCCCCAGCATTTT
>TRBV7-9|TRBJ1-5|-|-
CASSLARSQPQHF
TGTGCCAGCAGCTTAGCGAGGAGTCAGCCCCAGCATTTT
>TRBV2|TRBJ1-1|-|-
CASSVHLGAEAFF
TGTGCCAGCAGTGTCCACTTGGGCGCTGAAGCTTTCTTT
>TRBV2|TRBJ2-3|-|TRBD1
CASSVTTGATSTDTQYF
TGTGCCAGCAGTGTAACGACAGGGGCGACTAGCACAGATACGCAGTATTTT
>TRBV6-2/TRBV6-3|TRBJ1-1|-|-
CASSYSVLNTEAFF
TGTGCCAGCAGTTACTCCGTCTTGAACACTGAAGCTTTCTTT
>TRBV19|TRBJ1-1|few|-
CASSILGQGPTEAFF
TGTGCCAGTAGTATCTTGGGTCAGGGTCCCACTGAAGCTTTCTTT
>TRBV7-2|TRBJ1-1|-|TRBD1
CASSFKTGGMNTEAFF
TGTGCCAGCAGCTTTAAGACAGGGGGCATGAACACTGAAGCTTTCTTT
>TRBV19|TRBJ1-5|-|TRBD1
CASSVHRGGSNQPQHF
TGTGCCAGTAGTGTTCACAGGGGTGGGAGCAATCAGCCCCAGCATTTT
>TRBV4-2|TRBJ1-2|-|-
CASSQGEGNYGYTF
TGTGCCAGCAGCCAAGGAGAGGGTAACTATGGCTACACCTTC
>TRBV9|TRBJ1-2|-|-
CASSVGWGDGYTF
TGTGCCAGCAGCGTCGGATGGGGGGATGGCTACACCTTC
>TRBV9|TRBJ2-1|-|TRBD2
CASSVLAGSDNEQFF
TGTGCCAGCAGCGTCTTAGCGGGATCGGACAATGAGCAGTTCTTC
>TRBV18|TRBJ2-1|-|TRBD1
CASSPSLGQGPRGSYNEQFF
TGTGCCAGCTCACCATCACTTGGACAGGGGCCCCGAGGCTCCTACAATGAGCAGTTCTTC
>TRBV5-1|TRBJ1-2|-|TRBD1
CASSLDPGGDYGYTF
TGCGCCAGCAGCTTGGACCCAGGGGGTGACTATGGCTACACCTTC
>TRBV5-1|TRBJ2-4|-|-
CASSLAGIQYF
TGCGCCAGCAGCTTGGCCGGCATTCAGTACTTC